This T cell receptor (beta chain) stems from a study of blood T cell repertoires in COVID-19 (dated by TCRdb to the early 2020s). Regarding the study in general: Collaborator samples came from the United States, Italy and Spain and covered acute and convalescent phases of COVID-19. The material from the prospective study consisted of cDNA or gDNA derived from T cells, B-cell-depleted T cells, or PBMCs. Deeply sampled blood TCRbeta repertoires from subjects exposed to, actively infected with, or recovered from COVID-19 were included in the dataset. A freely available public database, intended as a resource for researchers studying the immune response to SARS-CoV-2, is where the repertoires were released. Samples came from the ongoing ImmuneRACE study (first 160 participants) plus 1,254 subjects from 6 global collaborators. The sample metadata nearly always contained a de-identified subject ID, COVID-19 status, age in years and sex. Where HLA class I and class II types were available, the types were taken from metadata supplied by the sample provider, not from assay-based typing. What the work shows at the level of the full study, not this receptor alone: How much clinical and demographic metadata was included differed by source and by participant, and the metadata was provided uncurated.

Enrolling through a virtual design, the prospective study's participants ranged in age from roughly 18 to 95 years and lived across some 22 United States geographic areas. In the prospective study, participants were assigned to cohorts based on the clinical history participants reported in a screening survey and a study questionnaire. In the prospective study, mobile phlebotomists collected whole blood, serum and a nasopharyngeal or oropharyngeal swab from each participant. Additional blood draws and questionnaires over an approximately 2-month period could optionally be provided by prospective study participants. Before DNA extraction, prospective study blood samples were shipped either frozen or at room temperature. Unmatched junction bases come to 7, with V trimmed by 5 bases and J by 0 bases. Looking up the germline V gene (reference sequence) yields CDR1 SEHNR and CDR2 FQNEAQ. Inclusive of the bounding cysteine and phenylalanine, the CDR3 is 16 residues long. CDR3 DNA only is kept here, 48 bases in frame from base 1.

TCRbeta CDR3 regions were amplified from genomic DNA using the immunoSEQ Assay, a bias-controlled multiplex PCR. Per the original workflow: Nucleated cell counts per sample were estimated from amplification of reference gene primers within the assay. Sequence reads were collapsed and filtered to measure the absolute abundance of every unique TCRbeta CDR3 rearrangement. For each sample, productive Simpson clonality was calculated as the square root of Simpson's diversity index across productive rearrangements. TCRdb carries this immuneACCESS record with in-frame sequences only. Its versions omit some clonotypes, under half of them owing to an unresolved V gene in the studies checked, with the rest unexplained. The DNA was the basis for D and trimming; V, J and clone size are from that table. The table for this sample lists under 200,000 clones; 81% of them were counted only once. Approximately 5.1% of the sample rests with the top ten.

Regarding this clone: What antigen it recognizes has not been identified. Per-nucleotide qualities are absent, and no much larger clonotype sits a single base away.

This receptor was identified in a woman aged 35 to 49 with acute COVID-19. Sample: PBMCs or T cells enriched from blood (not recorded which). The chain was built from TRBV7-9 and TRBJ2-1; 7 central bases correspond to TRBD2. The nucleotides are TGTGCCAGCAGCCTAACGACTAGCCTCTCCTACAATGAGCAGTTCTTC. Its protein is CASSLTTSLSYNEQFF.